Described below is a single TCR beta chain sequence and its context. Which antigen it targets is not known. No base-level quality is on record; no much larger clone is a single base apart. One collaborating source in Seattle enrolled patients during active infection and followed them longitudinally through the course of disease. Each collaborating institution followed its own protocols to collect whole blood in K2EDTA tubes. For TCRbeta analysis, collaborators shipped samples in one of three forms: frozen whole blood, isolated PBMCs, or DNA extracted from either of those sample types. Trimming removed 3 bases from V and 3 bases from J, leaving 12 bases between the germline ends. CDR3 length: 15 amino acids, cysteine to phenylalanine. Here the CDR3 DNA is all that survives: 45 bases in frame from base 1. The germline V gene sets CDR1 to MNHNS and CDR2 to SASEGT. TCRbeta CDR3 regions were amplified from genomic DNA by means of the immunoSEQ Assay, a bias-controlled multiplex PCR. Turning to the authors' computational methods: The number of nucleated cells in each sample was estimated from the amplification of reference gene primers within the assay. Sequence reads were collapsed and filtered to measure the absolute abundance of every unique TCRbeta CDR3 rearrangement. Productive Simpson clonality was computed per sample as the square root of Simpson's diversity index over productive rearrangements. What TCRdb holds here is the immuneACCESS table cut down to in-frame rearrangements. Part of the clones is not present; checked against another copy, under half of the missing clones reflect an unresolved V gene, and the others are unexplained. The V and J calls and the clone size are those of that table, but D and trimming were determined from the DNA. The table for this sample lists 220,000 or so clones; approximately 86% of them were counted only once. The ten top clones hold more than 8.5% of the sample.

This record comes from a study of blood T cell repertoires in COVID-19 (dated by TCRdb to the early 2020s). For the wider study: Samples from collaborators originated in the United States, Italy and Spain and spanned both the acute and convalescent phases of COVID-19. The prospective study material was composed of cDNA or gDNA derived from T cells, B-cell-depleted T cells, or PBMCs. Deeply sampled blood TCRbeta repertoires from subjects exposed to, actively infected with, or recovered from COVID-19 were included in the dataset. The repertoires were made available in a free public database intended to serve as a resource for research on the immune response to SARS-CoV-2. The samples were drawn from two sources: the first 160 participants of the ongoing ImmuneRACE study, and 1,254 subjects contributed by 6 global collaborators. Sample metadata almost always included a de-identified subject ID, COVID-19 status, age in years and sex. Where available, HLA class I and class II types were taken from metadata supplied by the sample provider and were not determined by assay-based typing. Study-wide findings and limitations: The amount of clinical and demographic metadata varied by source and participant and was provided uncurated.

The chain employs TRBV6-1 and TRBJ1-5; the D gene is perhaps TRBD1, on 5 matching bases. This TCR was recovered from a woman in her forties or fifties with COVID-19, enrolled during active disease. Sequencing was carried out using peripheral blood. The CDR3 region: CASSDGAVLNQPQHF. The nucleotides read TGTGCCAGCAGTGATGGGGCAGTTCTCAATCAGCCCCAGCATTTT.